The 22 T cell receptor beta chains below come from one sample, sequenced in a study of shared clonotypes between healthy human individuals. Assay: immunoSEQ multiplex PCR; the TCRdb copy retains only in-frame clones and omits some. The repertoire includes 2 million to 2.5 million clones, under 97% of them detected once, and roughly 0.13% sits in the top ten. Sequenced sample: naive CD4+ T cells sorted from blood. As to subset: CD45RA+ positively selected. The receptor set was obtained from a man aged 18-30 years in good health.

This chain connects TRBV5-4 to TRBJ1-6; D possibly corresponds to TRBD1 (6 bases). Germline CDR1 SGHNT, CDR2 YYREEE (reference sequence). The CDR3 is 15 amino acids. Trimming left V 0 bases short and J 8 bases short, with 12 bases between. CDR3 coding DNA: TGTGCCAGCAGCTTGGAGGGACAAACTCATTCACCCCTCCACTTT. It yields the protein CASSLEGQTHSPLHF.

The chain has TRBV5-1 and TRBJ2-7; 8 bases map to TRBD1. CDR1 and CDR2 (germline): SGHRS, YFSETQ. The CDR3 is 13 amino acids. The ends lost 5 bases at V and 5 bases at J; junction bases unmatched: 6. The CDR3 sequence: CASRDRASDEQYF. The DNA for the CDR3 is TGCGCCAGCAGGGACAGGGCATCCGACGAGCAGTACTTC. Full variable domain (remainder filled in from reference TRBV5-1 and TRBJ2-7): KAGVTQTPRYLIKTRGQQVTLSCSPISGHRSVSWYQQTPGQGLQFLFEYFSETQRNKGNFPGRFSGRQFSNSRSEMNVSTLELGDSALYLCASRDRASDEQYFGPGTRLTVT.

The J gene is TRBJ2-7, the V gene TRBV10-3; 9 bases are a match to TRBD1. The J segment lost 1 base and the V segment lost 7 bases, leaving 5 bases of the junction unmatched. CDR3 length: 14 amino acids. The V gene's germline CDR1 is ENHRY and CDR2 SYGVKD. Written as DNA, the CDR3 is TGTGCCATCACAGGGGACAGGGATTCCTACGAGCAGTACTTC. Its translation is CAITGDRDSYEQYF.

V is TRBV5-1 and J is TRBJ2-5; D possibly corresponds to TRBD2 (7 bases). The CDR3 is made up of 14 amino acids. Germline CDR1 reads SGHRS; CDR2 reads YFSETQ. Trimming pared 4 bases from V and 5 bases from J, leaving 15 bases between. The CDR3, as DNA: TGCGCCAGCAGCCAGTTACAGGGAGGGGAGACCCAGTACTTC. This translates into CASSQLQGGETQYF.

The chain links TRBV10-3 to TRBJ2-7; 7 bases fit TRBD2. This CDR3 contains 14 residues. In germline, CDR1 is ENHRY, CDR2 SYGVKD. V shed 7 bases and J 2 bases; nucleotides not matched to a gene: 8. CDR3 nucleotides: TGTGCCATCACTGAAGCGGGGCCAACCTACGAGCAGTACTTC. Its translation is CAITEAGPTYEQYF.

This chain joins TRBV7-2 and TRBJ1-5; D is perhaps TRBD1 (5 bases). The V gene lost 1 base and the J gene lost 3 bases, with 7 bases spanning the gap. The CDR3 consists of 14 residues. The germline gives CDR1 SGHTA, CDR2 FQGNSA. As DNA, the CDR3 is TGTGCCAGCAGCTTAGACAGGAACAATCAGCCCCAGCATTTT. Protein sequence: CASSLDRNNQPQHF. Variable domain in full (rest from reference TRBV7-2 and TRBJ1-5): GAGVSQSPSNKVTEKGKDVELRCDPISGHTALYWYRQSLGQGLEFLIYFQGNSAPDKSGLPSDRFSAERTGGSVSTLTIQRTQQEDSAVYLCASSLDRNNQPQHFGDGTRLSIL.

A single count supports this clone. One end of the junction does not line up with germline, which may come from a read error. The CDR3 loop reads CASSDSGGTYEQYF. DNA of the CDR3: TGTGCCAGCAGTGACTCAGGGGGAACCTACGAGCAGTACTTC. The rearrangement links TRBV6-6 to TRBJ2-7; 7 bases line up with TRBD1. The CDR3 is 14 amino acids. Germline CDR1 MNHNY, CDR2 SVGAGI (reference sequence).

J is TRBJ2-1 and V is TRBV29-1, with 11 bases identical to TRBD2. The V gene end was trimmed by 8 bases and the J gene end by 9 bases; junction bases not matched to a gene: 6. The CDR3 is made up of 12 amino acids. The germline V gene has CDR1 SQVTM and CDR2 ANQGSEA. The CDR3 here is CSTGTSGPEQFF. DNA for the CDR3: TGCAGCACCGGGACTAGCGGACCTGAGCAGTTCTTC.

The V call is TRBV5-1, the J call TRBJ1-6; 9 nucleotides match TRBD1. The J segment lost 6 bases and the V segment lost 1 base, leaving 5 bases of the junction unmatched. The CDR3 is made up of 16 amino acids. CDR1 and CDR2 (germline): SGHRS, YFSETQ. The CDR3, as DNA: TGCGCCAGCAGCTTGAGACAGGGGGGCTTTAATTCACCCCTCCACTTT. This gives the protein CASSLRQGGFNSPLHF.

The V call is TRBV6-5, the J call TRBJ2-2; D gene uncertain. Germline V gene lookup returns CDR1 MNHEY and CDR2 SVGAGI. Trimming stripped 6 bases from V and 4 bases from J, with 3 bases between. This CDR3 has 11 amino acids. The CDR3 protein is CASRATGELFF. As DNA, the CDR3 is TGTGCCAGCAGGGCCACCGGGGAGCTGTTTTTT.

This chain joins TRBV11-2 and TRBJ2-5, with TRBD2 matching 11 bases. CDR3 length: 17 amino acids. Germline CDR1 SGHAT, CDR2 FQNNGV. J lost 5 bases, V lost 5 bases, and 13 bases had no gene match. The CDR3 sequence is CASSPYPTSGVGETQYF. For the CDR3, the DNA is TGTGCCAGCAGCCCCTATCCGACTAGCGGGGTGGGGGAGACCCAGTACTTC. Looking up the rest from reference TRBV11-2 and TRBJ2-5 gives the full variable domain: EAGVAQSPRYKIIEKRQSVAFWCNPISGHATLYWYQQILGQGPKLLIQFQNNGVVDDSQLPKDRFSAERLKGVDSTLKIQPAKLEDSAVYLCASSPYPTSGVGETQYFGPGTRLLVL.

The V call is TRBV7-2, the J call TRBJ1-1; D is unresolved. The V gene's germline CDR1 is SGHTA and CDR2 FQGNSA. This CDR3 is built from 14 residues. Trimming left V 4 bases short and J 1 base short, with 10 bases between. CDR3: CASSSGSRNTEAFF. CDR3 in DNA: TGTGCCAGCAGCTCCGGGAGCAGGAACACTGAAGCTTTCTTT. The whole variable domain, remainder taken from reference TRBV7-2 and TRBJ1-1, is GAGVSQSPSNKVTEKGKDVELRCDPISGHTALYWYRQSLGQGLEFLIYFQGNSAPDKSGLPSDRFSAERTGGSVSTLTIQRTQQEDSAVYLCASSSGSRNTEAFFGQGTRLTVV.

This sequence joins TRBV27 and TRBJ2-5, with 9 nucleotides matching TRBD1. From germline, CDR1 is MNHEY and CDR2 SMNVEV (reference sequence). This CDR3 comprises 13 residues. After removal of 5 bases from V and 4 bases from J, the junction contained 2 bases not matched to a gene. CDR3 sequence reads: CASSPGQGETQYF. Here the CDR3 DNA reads TGTGCCAGCAGTCCGGGACAGGGAGAGACCCAGTACTTC.

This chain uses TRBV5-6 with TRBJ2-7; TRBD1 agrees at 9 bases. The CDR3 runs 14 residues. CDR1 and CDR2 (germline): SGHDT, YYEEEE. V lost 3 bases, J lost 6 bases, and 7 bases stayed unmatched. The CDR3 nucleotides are TGTGCCAGCAGCTCGACAGGGGGGTTCGTCGAGCAGTACTTC. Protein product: CASSSTGGFVEQYF.

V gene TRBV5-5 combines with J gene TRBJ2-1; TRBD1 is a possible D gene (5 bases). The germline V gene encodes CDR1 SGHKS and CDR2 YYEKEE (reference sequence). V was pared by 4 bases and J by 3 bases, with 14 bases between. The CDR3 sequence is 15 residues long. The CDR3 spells CASSPEARVYNEQFF. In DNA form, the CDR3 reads TGTGCCAGCAGCCCCGAGGCCAGGGTCTACAATGAGCAGTTCTTC. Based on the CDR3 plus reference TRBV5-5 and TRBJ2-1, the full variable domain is DAGVTQSPTHLIKTRGQQVTLRCSPISGHKSVSWYQQVLGQGPQFIFQYYEKEERGRGNFPDRFSARQFPNYSSELNVNALLLGDSALYLCASSPEARVYNEQFFGPGTRLTVL.

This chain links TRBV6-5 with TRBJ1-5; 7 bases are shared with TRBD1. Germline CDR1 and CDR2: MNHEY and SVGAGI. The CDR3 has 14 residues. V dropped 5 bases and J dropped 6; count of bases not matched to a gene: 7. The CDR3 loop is CASSLGQVSQPQHF. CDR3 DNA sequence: TGTGCCAGCAGTCTCGGACAGGTGAGTCAGCCCCAGCATTTT.

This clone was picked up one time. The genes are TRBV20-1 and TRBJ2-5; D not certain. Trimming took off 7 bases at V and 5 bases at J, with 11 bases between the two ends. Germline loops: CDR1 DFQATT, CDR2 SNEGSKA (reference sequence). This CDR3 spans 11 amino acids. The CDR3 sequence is CSVHIGETQYF. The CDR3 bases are TGCAGTGTTCACATAGGGGAGACCCAGTACTTC.

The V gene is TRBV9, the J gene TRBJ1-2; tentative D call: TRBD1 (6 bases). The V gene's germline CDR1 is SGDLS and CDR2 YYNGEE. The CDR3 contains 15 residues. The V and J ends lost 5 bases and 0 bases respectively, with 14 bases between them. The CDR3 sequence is CASSRTGKANYGYTF. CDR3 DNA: TGTGCCAGCAGTCGAACAGGGAAGGCTAACTATGGCTACACCTTC.

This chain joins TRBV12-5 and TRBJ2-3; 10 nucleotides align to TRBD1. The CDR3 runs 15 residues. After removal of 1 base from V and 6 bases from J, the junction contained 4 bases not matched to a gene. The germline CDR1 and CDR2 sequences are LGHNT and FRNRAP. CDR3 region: CASGLGQGAEDTQYF. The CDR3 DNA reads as TGTGCTAGTGGTTTGGGACAGGGGGCGGAGGATACGCAGTATTTT.

For the CDR3, the DNA is TGTGCCAGCAGCTCCACCCAACAAGAGACCCAGTACTTC. Residues: CASSSTQQETQYF. The V and J genes are TRBV7-8 and TRBJ2-5; D is unresolved. The CDR3 is 13 amino acids. The V and J ends lost 4 bases and 2 bases respectively, with 8 bases between them. The germline CDR1 and CDR2 sequences are SGHVS and FQNEAQ.

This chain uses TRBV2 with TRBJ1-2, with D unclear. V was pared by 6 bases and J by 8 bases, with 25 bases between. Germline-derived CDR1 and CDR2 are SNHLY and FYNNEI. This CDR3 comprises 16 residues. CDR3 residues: CASSIFGPTVSSGYTF. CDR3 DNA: TGTGCCAGCAGCATCTTTGGGCCCACCGTCTCATCGGGCTACACCTTC. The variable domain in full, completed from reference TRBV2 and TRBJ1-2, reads EPEVTQTPSHQVTQMGQEVILRCVPISNHLYFYWYRQILGQKVEFLVSFYNNEISEKSEIFDDQFSVERPDGSNFTLKIRSTKLEDSAMYFCASSIFGPTVSSGYTFGSGTRLTVV.

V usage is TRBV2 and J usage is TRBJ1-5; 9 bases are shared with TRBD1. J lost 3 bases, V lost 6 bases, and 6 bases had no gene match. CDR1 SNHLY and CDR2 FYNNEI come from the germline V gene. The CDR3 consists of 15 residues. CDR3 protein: CASRTGTGNNQPQHF. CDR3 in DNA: TGTGCCAGCAGGACCGGGACAGGGAACAATCAGCCCCAGCATTTT.